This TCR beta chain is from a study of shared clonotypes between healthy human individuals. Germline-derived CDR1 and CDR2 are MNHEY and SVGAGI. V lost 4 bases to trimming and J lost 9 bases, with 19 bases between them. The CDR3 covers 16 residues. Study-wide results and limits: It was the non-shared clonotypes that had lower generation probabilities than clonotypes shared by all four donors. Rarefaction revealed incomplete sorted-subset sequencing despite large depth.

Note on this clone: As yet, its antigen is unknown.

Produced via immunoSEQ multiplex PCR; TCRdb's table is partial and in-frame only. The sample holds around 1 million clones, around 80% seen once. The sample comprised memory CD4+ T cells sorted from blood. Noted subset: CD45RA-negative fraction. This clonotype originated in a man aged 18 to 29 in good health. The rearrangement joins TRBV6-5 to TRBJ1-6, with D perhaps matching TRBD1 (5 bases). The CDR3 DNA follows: TGTGCCAGCAGTTTCCAATCAGGGACGGCGAGTTCACCCCTCCACTTT. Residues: CASSFQSGTASSPLHF.